The clone carrying this T cell receptor beta chain was seen ten or more times. Its antigen is not identified. Exclusion criteria comprised uncontrolled infection, other autoimmune disease, pregnancy or lactation. The diagnostic basis comprised clinical symptoms, serum thyroxine and TRAb, thyroid ultrasound and orbital computed tomography. The sample originates from a study of T cells in Graves' hyperthyroidism and ophthalmopathy. Whole-study results and caveats: Also found in blood were most expanded thyroid clonotypes above 0.001.

RNA transcripts provided the source from which TCR beta CDR3 regions were amplified. HTBI primers were employed in a first-round RT-PCR of the TCR CDR3. MiXCR, run by TCRdb on the multiplex PCR reads, gives a single entry per CDR3 protein. This table holds hundreds of thousands of distinct CDR3 sequences, roughly 14% found once. Sequenced: blood. The source is a woman aged 40 to 50 with Graves' ophthalmopathy.

The CDR3 sequence: CASSIRLKETQYF. DNA of the CDR3: TGTGCCAGTAGTATTCGACTTAAAGAGACCCAGTACTTC. The chain employs TRBV19 and TRBJ2-5; D not certain. The V gene lost 3 bases and the J gene lost 3 bases, with 8 bases spanning the gap. Germline CDR1 LNHDA, CDR2 SQIVND (reference sequence). The CDR3 spans 13 residues.